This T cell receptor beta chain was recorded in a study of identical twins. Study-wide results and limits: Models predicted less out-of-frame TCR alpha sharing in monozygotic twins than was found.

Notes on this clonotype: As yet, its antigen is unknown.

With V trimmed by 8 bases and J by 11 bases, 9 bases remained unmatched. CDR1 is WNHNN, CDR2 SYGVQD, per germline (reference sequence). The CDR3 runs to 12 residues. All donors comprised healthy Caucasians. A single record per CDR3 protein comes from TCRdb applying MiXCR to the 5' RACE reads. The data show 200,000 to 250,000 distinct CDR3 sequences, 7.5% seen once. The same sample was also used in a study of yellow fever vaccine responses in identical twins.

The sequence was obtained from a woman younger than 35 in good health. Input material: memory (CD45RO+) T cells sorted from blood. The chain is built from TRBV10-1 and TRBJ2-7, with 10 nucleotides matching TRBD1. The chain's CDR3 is CASGGQGCMKYF. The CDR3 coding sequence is TGCGCCAGCGGGGGACAGGGGTGCATGAAGTACTTC.